These 31 T cell receptor beta chains came from one sample sequenced in a study of Ad26.COV2.S vaccination and SARS-CoV-2 variants. Treatment reported: approximately 18 received Ad26.COV2.S at low or high dose, single or two shots; roughly 5 received placebo; per-sample allocation not given. Collection of samples fell on day 63 after the first vaccine or placebo injection. Using immunoSEQ multiplex PCR, the repertoire was profiled, and TCRdb retains in-frame clones only, with some absent. Seen here are hundreds of thousands of clones, around nine tenths observed once, and the top ten hold approximately 5%. The starting material was peripheral blood, obtained in a trial of Ad26.COV2.S vaccine versus placebo. The receptors here all came from a person between 18 and 65 years old who received the Ad26.COV2.S COVID-19 vaccine or a placebo.

V and J are TRBV13 and TRBJ2-7; 9 nucleotides line up with TRBD2. This CDR3 is built from 15 residues. CDR1 PRHDT and CDR2 FYEKMQ come from the germline V gene (reference sequence). Losses at the gene ends were 0 bases for V and 7 bases for J; bases not matched to a gene: 7. As DNA, the CDR3 is TGTGCCAGCAGCTTAGGAGTAGCGGGAGTGGGGGAGCAGTACTTC. Translated, it gives CASSLGVAGVGEQYF.

The rearrangement uses TRBV5-1 and TRBJ2-2, with TRBD1 matching 12 bases. J lost 4 bases, V lost 4 bases, and 2 bases had no gene match. The CDR3 has 15 residues. Germline loops: CDR1 SGHRS, CDR2 YFSETQ. The CDR3 nucleotides read TGCGCCAGCAGCCTGGGACAGGGGGCCACCGGGGAGCTGTTTTTT. Protein sequence: CASSLGQGATGELFF.

The V call is TRBV6-4, the J call TRBJ2-3; 9 bases agree with TRBD2. The germline CDR1 and CDR2 sequences are MRHNA and SNTAGT. CDR3 length: 16 amino acids. J was trimmed by 3 bases and V by 2 bases; bases with no gene match: 6. The CDR3 loop reads CASSDTRTSVTDTQYF. For the CDR3, the DNA is TGTGCCAGCAGTGACACCCGGACTAGCGTAACAGATACGCAGTATTTT.

The chain carries TRBV21-1 and TRBJ2-3; the table calls TRBD1, which could not be checked here. TRBV21-1 is recorded as a pseudogene. The CDR3 runs to 16 residues. CDR3 DNA: TGTGCCAGCAGCAAGGTTAGGGGCAGATACACAGATACGCAGTATTTT. Its translation is CASSKVRGRYTDTQYF.

This clone was seen only once. The J gene is TRBJ1-1, the V gene TRBV6-5, with 8 bases identical to TRBD1. Per the germline V gene, CDR1 is MNHEY and CDR2 is SVGAGI. CDR3 length equals 13 residues. The J segment lost 2 bases and the V segment lost 6 bases, leaving 2 bases of the junction unmatched. CDR3 sequence (DNA): TGTGCCAGCAGGCAGGGGGCCAACACTGAAGCTTTCTTT. It encodes CASRQGANTEAFF.

The CDR3 DNA follows: TGCGCCAGCAGCTTGGTGGACAGGTTCAATGAGCAGTTCTTC. Protein product: CASSLVDRFNEQFF. The chain uses TRBV5-1 and TRBJ2-1, with 7 bases identical to TRBD1. The CDR3 has 14 residues. CDR1 and CDR2 (germline): SGHRS, YFSETQ. V was pared by 0 bases and J by 6 bases, with 3 bases of the junction left unmatched.

The genes are TRBV7-2 and TRBJ2-6, with D perhaps given as TRBD1 or TRBD2 (6 bases each). The germline gives CDR1 SGHTA, CDR2 FQGNSA. The length of the CDR3 is 14 residues. Written as DNA, the CDR3 is TGTGCGGCGGAGGGGGGTTTAGGGGCCAACGTCCTGACTTTC. This sequence encodes CAAEGGLGANVLTF. The full variable domain, in which reference TRBV7-2 and TRBJ2-6 provide the parts outside the CDR3, is GAGVSQSPSNKVTEKGKDVELRCDPISGHTALYWYRQSLGQGLEFLIYFQGNSAPDKSGLPSDRFSAERTGGSVSTLTIQRTQQEDSAVYLCAAEGGLGANVLTFGAGSRLTVL.

The chain joins TRBV12-5 to TRBJ2-2, with 7 positions matching TRBD1. J gave up 5 bases and V 1 base, and 7 bases lay outside the gene matches. CDR1 LGHNT and CDR2 FRNRAP come from the germline V gene. The CDR3 extends over 16 amino acids. The CDR3 loop reads CASGLASGGWTGELFF. CDR3 DNA sequence: TGTGCTAGTGGTTTGGCTTCAGGGGGATGGACCGGGGAGCTGTTTTTT.

The genes are TRBV20-1 and TRBJ1-2; TRBD1 might be the D (6 bases). Germline-derived CDR1 and CDR2 are DFQATT and SNEGSKA (reference sequence). Trimming stripped 3 bases from V and 6 bases from J, with 14 bases between. The CDR3 sequence is 13 residues long. In nucleotides, the CDR3 is TGCAGTGCTAGTGCACAGGGCTTGCATGGCTACACCTTC. The encoded protein is CSASAQGLHGYTF.

V usage is TRBV7-2 and J usage is TRBJ1-2, with 8 bases fitting TRBD1. This CDR3 contains 13 residues. V shed 2 bases, J shed 7 bases, and the junction held 3 bases outside the gene matches. Germline V gene lookup returns CDR1 SGHTA and CDR2 FQGNSA. CDR3 residues: CASSLSGGGGYTF. CDR3 nucleotides: TGTGCCAGCAGCTTATCAGGGGGCGGTGGCTACACCTTC.

The genes are TRBV11-2 and TRBJ1-4; TRBD1 is a possible D gene (6 bases). The V gene's germline CDR1 is SGHAT and CDR2 FQNNGV. This CDR3 is built from 16 residues. V lost 5 bases, J lost 0 bases, and 13 bases lay in between. The CDR3 bases are TGTGCCAGCAGCCTCGGACAGACTTCAACTAATGAAAAACTGTTTTTT. This translates into CASSLGQTSTNEKLFF.

The CDR3 spells CASSKGGGTGELFF. The CDR3 DNA reads as TGTGCCAGCAGCAAAGGGGGTGGCACCGGGGAGCTGTTTTTT. The rearrangement joins TRBV21-1 to TRBJ2-2. TRBV21-1 is annotated as a pseudogene. This CDR3 comprises 14 residues.

The rearrangement uses TRBV6-4 and TRBJ1-6; 9 bases are shared with TRBD1. Trimming took 3 bases from V and 8 from J; bases not matched to a gene: 5. There are 15 residues in the CDR3. Germline-derived CDR1 and CDR2 are MRHNA and SNTAGT. The CDR3 DNA follows: TGTGCCAGCAGTGAATCGCGGACAGGGGATTCACCCCTCCACTTT. It encodes CASSESRTGDSPLHF.

J is TRBJ2-1 and V is TRBV7-9; 9 nucleotides align to TRBD1. Germline loops: CDR1 SEHNR, CDR2 FQNEAQ (reference sequence). The CDR3 runs 15 residues. Germline trimming cut 3 bases from V and 3 bases from J; bases unmatched to any gene: 3. CDR3 loop: CASSFTGGDYNEQFF. In nucleotides, the CDR3 is TGTGCCAGCAGCTTCACAGGGGGCGACTACAATGAGCAGTTCTTC.

V gene TRBV18 combines with J gene TRBJ2-3, with a possible D match to TRBD1 (6 bases). Trimming took 4 bases from V and 3 from J, leaving 14 bases between them. Germline CDR1 is KGHSH and CDR2 is LQKENI. The CDR3 is 15 amino acids. CDR3 region: CASSQATGTTDTQYF. As DNA, the CDR3 is TGTGCCAGCTCACAGGCAACAGGGACAACAGATACGCAGTATTTT.

The sample holds a few counts of this clone. This chain joins TRBV9 and TRBJ1-2; D may be TRBD1 (5 bases). Per germline, CDR1 SGDLS and CDR2 YYNGEE. The CDR3 totals 11 residues. Trimming took off 7 bases at V and 4 bases at J, with 8 bases between the two ends. CDR3 residues: CASRGSYGYTF. CDR3 nucleotides: TGTGCCAGCCGGGGCTCCTATGGCTACACCTTC.

This chain connects TRBV10-2 to TRBJ2-5; weak D call: TRBD2 (6 bases). The CDR3 totals 14 residues. Trimming took off 8 bases at V and 5 bases at J, with 18 bases between the two ends. The germline V gene encodes CDR1 WSHSY and CDR2 SAAADI. The CDR3 nucleotides are TGCGCCAGCGGCCCGGGACTCCCTTTGGAGACCCAGTACTTC. Translated, it gives CASGPGLPLETQYF.

The chain carries TRBV30 and TRBJ2-6, with TRBD1 as a possible D gene (5 bases). The CDR3 sequence is 16 residues long. Germline CDR1 reads GTSNPN; CDR2 reads SVGIG (reference sequence). Trimming left V 4 bases short and J 0 bases short, with 13 bases between. The CDR3 nucleotides read TGTGCCTGGACGGCAGGGAACCCCTCTGGGGCCAACGTCCTGACTTTC. Its translation is CAWTAGNPSGANVLTF.

The V call is TRBV7-3, the J call TRBJ2-1; 10 nucleotides align to TRBD2. CDR1 is SGHTA and CDR2 is FQGTGA in the germline V gene. The ends lost 2 bases at V and 6 bases at J; junction bases unmatched: 4. The CDR3 totals 15 residues. The CDR3 DNA sequence: TGTGCCAGCAGCTTACTAGCGGGGGATGGCAATGAGCAGTTCTTC. Amino acid sequence: CASSLLAGDGNEQFF.

The chain links TRBV13 to TRBJ2-3; no firm D call. The ends were cut back, 5 bases at V and 5 bases at J, with 26 bases in the middle. This CDR3 has 18 amino acids. Germline-derived CDR1 and CDR2 are PRHDT and FYEKMQ (reference sequence). CDR3 in DNA: TGTGCCAGCAGCACCACCCCCACCAGGCTCGTGGGTAGAGATACGCAGTATTTT. Its translation is CASSTTPTRLVGRDTQYF.

The rearrangement links TRBV5-1 to TRBJ2-7, with D unclear. CDR1 is SGHRS, CDR2 YFSETQ, per germline. The CDR3 consists of 12 residues. With 2 bases removed from V and 5 bases from J, the gap between germline ends came to 8 bases. The DNA for the CDR3 is TGCGCCAGCAGCTTAGGAATCGACGAGCAGTACTTC. Protein product: CASSLGIDEQYF.

Regarding this clone: Additional DNA sequences in this sample encode the identical CDR3. The chain couples TRBV7-9 to TRBJ1-1, with a weak D call TRBD1 (6 bases). Trimming removed 2 bases at V and 2 bases at J, with 9 bases between. The CDR3 length is 14 residues. Germline V CDR1 and CDR2: SEHNR, FQNEAQ (reference sequence). CDR3 amino acids: CASSLSGENTEAFF. CDR3 in DNA: TGTGCCAGCAGCTTATCAGGGGAAAACACTGAAGCTTTCTTT.

The chain joins TRBV28 to TRBJ1-6; 7 bases match TRBD1. CDR1 and CDR2 from the germline V gene are MDHEN and SYDVKM. The CDR3 extends over 14 amino acids. Trimming removed 7 bases from V and 13 bases from J; junction bases left unmatched: 13. The CDR3 DNA sequence: TGTGCCAGCATCCTTGCAGGGGGAGGGCGTCCCCTCCACTTT. Protein: CASILAGGGRPLHF.

V usage is TRBV6-1 and J usage is TRBJ2-7; 10 bases agree with TRBD2. CDR1 and CDR2 (germline): MNHNS, SASEGT. The CDR3 has 15 residues. Trimming at V came to 0 bases and at J to 5 bases, leaving 4 bases not matched to a gene. The DNA for the CDR3 is TGTGCCAGCAGTGAAGCCGGGACTAGCGATCACGAGCAGTACTTC. It specifies CASSEAGTSDHEQYF.

V usage is TRBV18 and J usage is TRBJ1-3; D remains ambiguous. V was pared by 3 bases and J by 1 base, with 10 bases between. There are 15 residues in the CDR3. Germline lookup yields CDR1 KGHSH and CDR2 LQKENI. Here the CDR3 reads CASSPRLASGNTIYF. The CDR3 bases are TGTGCCAGCTCACCGAGGCTGGCTTCTGGAAACACCATATATTTT.

The chain employs TRBV9 and TRBJ2-3, with D tentatively TRBD2 (5 bases). Trimming pared 4 bases from V and 2 bases from J, leaving 14 bases between. Germline CDR1 and CDR2: SGDLS and YYNGEE. The length of the CDR3 is 15 residues. CDR3 in amino acids: CASSPSGRTTDTQYF. The CDR3 DNA reads as TGTGCCAGCAGCCCCTCGGGGAGAACCACAGATACGCAGTATTTT.

The chain employs TRBV19 and TRBJ1-5, with 9 bases identical to TRBD1. The CDR3 is made up of 13 amino acids. Unmatched junction bases numbered 6, after V lost 9 bases and J lost 6 bases. The germline V gene encodes CDR1 LNHDA and CDR2 SQIVND (reference sequence). The CDR3 here is CASDTGGRQPQHF. Here the CDR3 DNA reads TGTGCCAGCGACACAGGGGGCCGTCAGCCCCAGCATTTT.

The chain links TRBV7-8 to TRBJ2-7; D unclear. The CDR3 sequence is 14 residues long. V dropped 6 bases and J dropped 0 bases, with 12 bases sitting between them. Germline V gene data show CDR1 as SGHVS and CDR2 as FQNEAQ. In DNA, the CDR3 is TGTGCCAGCAGTAGGGCCCCCTCCTCCTACGAGCAGTACTTC. Its protein is CASSRAPSSYEQYF.

The chain recombines TRBV27 with TRBJ2-2; 9 bases line up with TRBD2. Looked up from germline, CDR1 is MNHEY and CDR2 is SMNVEV (reference sequence). V lost 6 bases to trimming and J lost 4 bases; unmatched junction nucleotides: 6. CDR3 size: 15 residues. The CDR3 is CASRSAGGGTGELFF. DNA of the CDR3: TGTGCCAGCAGATCAGCGGGGGGAGGCACCGGGGAGCTGTTTTTT.

The rearrangement joins TRBV19 to TRBJ1-1, with D uncertain. The CDR3 is 11 amino acids. Trimming took 5 bases from V and 7 from J, leaving 8 bases between them. From germline, CDR1 is LNHDA and CDR2 SQIVND (reference sequence). DNA of the CDR3: TGTGCCAGTAGTGACCGAATTGAAGCTTTCTTT. Amino acids: CASSDRIEAFF. The complete variable domain, with remaining parts taken from reference TRBV19 and TRBJ1-1, reads DGGITQSPKYLFRKEGQNVTLSCEQNLNHDAMYWYRQDPGQGLRLIYYSQIVNDFQKGDIAEGYSVSREKKESFPLTVTSAQKNPTAFYLCASSDRIEAFFGQGTRLTVV.

The chain links TRBV5-8 to TRBJ1-2; 8 nucleotides match TRBD1. CDR1 and CDR2 from the germline V gene are SGHTS and YDEGEE. J gave up 0 bases and V 4 bases, and 5 bases lay outside the gene matches. The CDR3 loop spans 15 amino acids. The CDR3 DNA reads TGTGCCAGCAGCCCGGGGACAGGAGCTAACTATGGCTACACCTTC. Translated, it gives CASSPGTGANYGYTF.